Listed below are T cell receptor beta chains from one sample, sequenced in a study of T-cell reconstitution after alpha-beta-depleted transplantation in children. TCRdb re-derived calls from the PCR reads in MiXCR, one entry per CDR3 protein. Among some 600,000 distinct CDR3 sequences listed, around 13% were seen once. This sample comprised PBMCs, mostly from graft donor cells, obtained 360 days after TCRalphabeta/CD19-depleted stem cell transplant. These receptors were obtained from a male patient under 18 who had a stem cell transplant for acute myeloid leukemia, so the T cells may come from the graft donor. Each CDR3 is given with its conserved first and last residue. D genes are given only for firm matches. Size is omitted from some rows. Given values are once, few, many or a class for expanded clones.

CASSLPSRGGAAGRTYNEQFF,TGTGCCAGCAGTTTACCTTCACGCGGGGGGGCAGCGGGAAGGACCTACAATGAGCAGTTCTTC,TRBV12-3/TRBV12-4,TRBJ2-1,TRBD2,few
CASSFHQTGSEQFF,TGTGCCAGCAGTTTCCACCAGACGGGAAGTGAGCAGTTCTTC,TRBV6-5,TRBJ2-1,NA,NA
CASSLLGGGSSYNEQFF,TGTGCCAGCAGTTTACTGGGGGGAGGAAGCTCCTACAATGAGCAGTTCTTC,TRBV27,TRBJ2-1,NA,few
CASSLGERRSTDTQYF,TGCGCCAGCAGCCTGGGAGAGCGGAGGAGCACAGATACGCAGTATTTT,TRBV5-1,TRBJ2-3,NA,NA
CASSGGLAQPFQETQYF,TGTGCCAGCAGTGGAGGACTAGCCCAACCTTTCCAAGAGACCCAGTACTTC,TRBV28,TRBJ2-5,TRBD2,NA
CASSFQGHRKPIHNEQFF,TGTGCCAGCAGTTTCCAAGGACACCGCAAACCCATTCACAATGAGCAGTTCTTC,TRBV27,TRBJ2-1,NA,once
CASSPYPTGARYQETQYF,TGTGCCAGCAGTCCCTACCCCACCGGGGCTAGGTACCAAGAGACCCAGTACTTC,TRBV2,TRBJ2-5,NA,few
CAISKTPITDTQYF,TGTGCCATCAGCAAAACCCCAATCACAGATACGCAGTATTTT,TRBV10-3,TRBJ2-3,NA,few
CASSLKGGNTEAFF,TGTGCCAGCAGCTTAAAGGGTGGGAACACTGAAGCTTTCTTT,TRBV7-3,TRBJ1-1,NA,many
CASSLGGATSGSLVHEQYF,TGCGCCAGCAGCTTGGGGGGTGCCACTAGCGGGAGTCTCGTGCACGAGCAGTACTTC,TRBV5-1,TRBJ2-7,TRBD2,NA
CASGHEQYF,TGTGCCAGCGGGCACGAGCAGTACTTC,TRBV6-5,TRBJ2-7,NA,few
CASSPANLISYEQYF,TGCGCCAGCAGCCCCGCTAACCTAATCTCCTACGAGCAGTACTTC,TRBV5-1,TRBJ2-7,NA,NA
CASGLAGTSTDTQYF,TGTGCCTCCGGACTAGCGGGGACTAGCACAGATACGCAGTATTTT,TRBV10-3,TRBJ2-3,TRBD2,NA
CASSLKTGGSYNEQFF,TGTGCCAGCTCACTGAAGACGGGAGGCTCCTACAATGAGCAGTTCTTC,TRBV18,TRBJ2-1,TRBD2,once
CASSEDPAWNEQFF,TGTGCCAGCAGTGAAGACCCAGCGTGGAATGAGCAGTTCTTC,TRBV2,TRBJ2-1,NA,NA
CATSRRDRGGNEQFF,TGTGCCACCAGCAGAAGGGACAGGGGAGGGAATGAGCAGTTCTTC,TRBV15,TRBJ2-1,TRBD1,few
CASSFTSGGRREQYF,TGTGCCAGCAGTTTTACTAGCGGGGGGCGGAGGGAGCAGTACTTC,TRBV12-3/TRBV12-4,TRBJ2-7,TRBD2,few
CASSPTTGSGAEAFF,TGTGCCAGCAGTCCTACGACAGGGTCGGGCGCTGAAGCTTTCTTT,TRBV28,TRBJ1-1,TRBD1,many
CASSFWGNTEAFF,TGCGCCAGCAGCTTCTGGGGGAACACTGAAGCTTTCTTT,TRBV5-1,TRBJ1-1,NA,few
CASSSSRGGFTHYYEQYF,TGTGCCAGCAGTTCCAGTCGTGGGGGTTTTACCCATTACTACGAGCAGTACTTC,TRBV27,TRBJ2-7,NA,few
CASSLYDYKMYQETQYF,TGTGCCAGCAGTTTATACGACTACAAGATGTACCAAGAGACCCAGTACTTC,TRBV28,TRBJ2-5,NA,NA
CASAPPLADSYNEQFF,TGCGCCAGCGCCCCTCCTTTAGCTGACTCCTACAATGAGCAGTTCTTC,TRBV4-1,TRBJ2-1,NA,NA
CSASAQPILGNTIYF,TGCAGTGCTAGTGCACAGCCTATCCTAGGAAACACCATATATTTT,TRBV20-1,TRBJ1-3,NA,NA
CASSISVNTEAFF,TGTGCCAGCAGCATCTCAGTAAACACTGAAGCTTTCTTT,TRBV9,TRBJ1-1,NA,few
CASSFIGTGELFF,TGTGCCAGCAGCTTTATCGGCACCGGGGAGCTGTTTTTT,TRBV5-5,TRBJ2-2,NA,few
CASSLGEAQYF,TGTGCCAGCAGCTTAGGCGAGGCCCAGTACTTC,TRBV7-9,TRBJ2-5,NA,NA
CASSLAAHTDTQYF,TGTGCCAGCAGTTTAGCAGCGCACACAGATACGCAGTATTTT,TRBV12-3/TRBV12-4,TRBJ2-3,NA,NA
CASSRRRSQETQYF,TGCGCCAGCAGCCGAAGACGGAGCCAAGAGACCCAGTACTTC,TRBV4-3,TRBJ2-5,NA,few
CTSTLGGVYNEQFF,TGTACCAGCACCCTAGGCGGGGTCTACAATGAGCAGTTCTTC,TRBV7-2,TRBJ2-1,NA,NA
CASSPAGTATYEQYF,TGTGCCAGCAGCCCAGCCGGGACGGCTACCTACGAGCAGTACTTC,TRBV4-2,TRBJ2-7,NA,few
CSARGRGRGDTQYF,TGCAGTGCTAGAGGGCGCGGGCGGGGGGATACGCAGTATTTT,TRBV20-1,TRBJ2-3,TRBD2,NA
CASSLLKGLSYEQYF,TGTGCCAGCAGCCTCTTAAAGGGGCTATCCTACGAGCAGTACTTC,TRBV6-1,TRBJ2-7,NA,NA
CASSLGTSGIGADTQYF,TGTGCCAGCAGCTTAGGAACTAGCGGGATCGGGGCCGATACGCAGTATTTT,TRBV7-6,TRBJ2-3,TRBD2,NA
CASSLAMREIGGELFF,TGTGCCAGCAGCTTAGCTATGCGGGAGATCGGCGGGGAGCTGTTTTTT,TRBV7-2,TRBJ2-2,TRBD2,NA
CASSQDSQLAGVADTQYF,TGCGCCAGCAGCCAAGATTCCCAACTAGCGGGTGTGGCGGATACGCAGTATTTT,TRBV4-3,TRBJ2-3,TRBD2,few
CATSGLPGTSGVLNEQFF,TGTGCCACCAGTGGCCTCCCCGGGACTAGCGGAGTACTAAATGAGCAGTTCTTC,TRBV24-1,TRBJ2-1,TRBD2,many
CASSASGGSYNEQFF,TGTGCCAGCAGCGCTTCGGGGGGCTCCTACAATGAGCAGTTCTTC,TRBV11-2,TRBJ2-1,TRBD2,NA
CATSRDLQQRSYNEQFF,TGTGCCACCAGCAGAGATCTGCAACAGCGCTCCTACAATGAGCAGTTCTTC,TRBV15,TRBJ2-1,NA,NA
CASSLPSGKQETQYF,TGTGCCAGCAGTTTGCCTAGCGGAAAACAAGAGACCCAGTACTTC,TRBV12-3/TRBV12-4,TRBJ2-5,TRBD2,few
CASTQGASYEQYF,TGTGCCAGCACACAGGGAGCTTCCTACGAGCAGTACTTC,TRBV28,TRBJ2-7,NA,NA
CASSEKDWGLKYEQYF,TGTGCCAGCAGTGAGAAAGATTGGGGACTTAAATACGAGCAGTACTTC,TRBV25-1,TRBJ2-7,NA,few
CASSVGSGELFF,TGTGCCAGCAGCGTAGGAAGTGGGGAGCTGTTTTTT,TRBV9,TRBJ2-2,NA,many
CATSRYRDSGANVLTF,TGTGCCACCAGCAGATACAGGGATTCTGGGGCCAACGTCCTGACTTTC,TRBV15,TRBJ2-6,NA,NA
CASSLGSLGWVNEQFF,TGTGCCAGCAGTTTAGGTTCCCTTGGTTGGGTCAATGAGCAGTTCTTC,TRBV12-3/TRBV12-4,TRBJ2-1,NA,many
CASSLVLARRNQETQYF,TGTGCCAGCAGCTTAGTTCTAGCGAGGAGAAACCAAGAGACCCAGTACTTC,TRBV11-2,TRBJ2-5,NA,few
CASRRQVETQYF,TGTGCCAGCAGGAGACAGGTAGAGACCCAGTACTTC,TRBV28,TRBJ2-5,NA,few
CASSLGTAVYEQYF,TGTGCCAGCAGCCTGGGGACCGCAGTCTACGAGCAGTACTTC,TRBV7-9,TRBJ2-7,NA,many
CSASVGGPSNEQFF,TGCAGTGCTAGTGTGGGAGGGCCCTCCAATGAGCAGTTCTTC,TRBV20-1,TRBJ2-1,TRBD2,NA
CASSRTTDTQYF,TGCGCCAGCAGCAGAACCACAGATACGCAGTATTTT,TRBV5-1,TRBJ2-3,NA,many
CASSLKGLAGGGEQFF,TGTGCCAGCAGCTTAAAAGGGCTAGCGGGAGGAGGAGAGCAGTTCTTC,TRBV7-8,TRBJ2-1,TRBD2,many
CASSYVTGLSGANVLTF,TGTGCCAGCAGTTATGTCACGGGGCTAAGCGGGGCCAACGTCCTGACTTTC,TRBV6-2/TRBV6-3,TRBJ2-6,NA,few
CASSLDWGLNPEQYF,TGTGCCAGCAGCTTAGATTGGGGACTAAACCCCGAGCAGTACTTC,TRBV7-9,TRBJ2-7,TRBD2,NA
CSVKGASGYNEQFF,TGCAGCGTCAAAGGGGCTAGCGGCTACAATGAGCAGTTCTTC,TRBV29-1,TRBJ2-1,TRBD2,many